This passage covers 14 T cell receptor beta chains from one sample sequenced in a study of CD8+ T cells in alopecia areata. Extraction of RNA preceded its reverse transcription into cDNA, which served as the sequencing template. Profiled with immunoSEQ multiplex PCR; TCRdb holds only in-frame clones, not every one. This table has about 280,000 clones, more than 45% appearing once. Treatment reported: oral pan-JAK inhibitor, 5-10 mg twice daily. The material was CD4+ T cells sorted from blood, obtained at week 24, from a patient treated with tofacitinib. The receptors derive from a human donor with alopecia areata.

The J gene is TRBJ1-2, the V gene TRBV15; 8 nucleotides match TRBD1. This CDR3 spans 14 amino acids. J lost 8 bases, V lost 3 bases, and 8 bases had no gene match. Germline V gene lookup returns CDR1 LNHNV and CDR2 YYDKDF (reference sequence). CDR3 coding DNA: TGTGCCACCAGCAGGGAGGACAGGGCGGGCGGCTACACCTTC. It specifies CATSREDRAGGYTF.

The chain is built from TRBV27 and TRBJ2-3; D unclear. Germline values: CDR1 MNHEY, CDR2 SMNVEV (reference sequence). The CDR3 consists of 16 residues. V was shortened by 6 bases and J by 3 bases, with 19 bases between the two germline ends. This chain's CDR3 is CASRKDAPPSTDTQYF. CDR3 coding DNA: TGTGCCAGCAGAAAAGACGCACCCCCATCAACAGATACGCAGTATTTT.

The DNA for the CDR3 is TGTGCCTGGAGTGGATTTTACAGGGCTGCGGAGACCCAGTACTTC. It codes for CAWSGFYRAAETQYF. J is TRBJ2-5 and V is TRBV30; tentative D call: TRBD1 (6 bases). The CDR3 spans 15 residues. V lost 1 base, J lost 5 bases, and 17 bases lay in between. In germline, CDR1 is GTSNPN, CDR2 SVGIG (reference sequence). Complete variable domain (other parts from reference TRBV30 and TRBJ2-5): SQTIHQWPATLVQPVGSPLSLECTVEGTSNPNLYWYRQAAGRGLQLLFYSVGIGQISSEVPQNLSASRPQDRQFILSSKKLLLSDSGFYLCAWSGFYRAAETQYFGPGTRLLVL.

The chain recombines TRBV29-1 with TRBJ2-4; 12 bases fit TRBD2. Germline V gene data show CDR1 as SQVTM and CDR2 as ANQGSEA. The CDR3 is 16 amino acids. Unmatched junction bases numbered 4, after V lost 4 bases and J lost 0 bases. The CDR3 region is CSVGTSGELAKNIQYF. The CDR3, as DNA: TGCAGCGTTGGGACTAGCGGGGAGTTAGCCAAAAACATTCAGTACTTC.

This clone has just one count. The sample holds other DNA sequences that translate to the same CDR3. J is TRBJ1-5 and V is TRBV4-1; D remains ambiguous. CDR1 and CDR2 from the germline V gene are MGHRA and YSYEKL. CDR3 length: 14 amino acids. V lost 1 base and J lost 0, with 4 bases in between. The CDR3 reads CASSQVGSNQPQHF. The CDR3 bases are TGCGCCAGCAGCCAAGTGGGTAGCAATCAGCCCCAGCATTTT.

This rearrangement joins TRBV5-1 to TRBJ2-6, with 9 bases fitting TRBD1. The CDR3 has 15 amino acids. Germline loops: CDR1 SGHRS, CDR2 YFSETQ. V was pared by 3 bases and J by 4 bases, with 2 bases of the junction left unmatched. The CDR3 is CASSWDRAGANVLTF. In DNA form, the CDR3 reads TGCGCCAGCAGCTGGGACAGGGCCGGGGCCAACGTCCTGACTTTC.

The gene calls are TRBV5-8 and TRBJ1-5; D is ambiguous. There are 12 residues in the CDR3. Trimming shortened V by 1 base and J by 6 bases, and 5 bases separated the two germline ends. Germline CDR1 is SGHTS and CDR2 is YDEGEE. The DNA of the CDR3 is TGTGCCAGCAGCTTGTGGGGTCAGCCCCAGCATTTT. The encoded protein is CASSLWGQPQHF.

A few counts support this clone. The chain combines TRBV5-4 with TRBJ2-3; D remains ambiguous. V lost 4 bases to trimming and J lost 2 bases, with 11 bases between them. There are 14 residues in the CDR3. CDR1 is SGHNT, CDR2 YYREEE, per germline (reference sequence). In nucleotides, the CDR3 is TGTGCCAGCAGCCTAGTTGGGTACACAGATACGCAGTATTTT. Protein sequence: CASSLVGYTDTQYF.

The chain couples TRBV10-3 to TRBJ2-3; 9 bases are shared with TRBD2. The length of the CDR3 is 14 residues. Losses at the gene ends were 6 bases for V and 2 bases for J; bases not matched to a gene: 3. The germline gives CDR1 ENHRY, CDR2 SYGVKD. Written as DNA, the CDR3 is TGTGCCATCAGCGCTAGCGGGGACACAGATACGCAGTATTTT. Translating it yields CAISASGDTDTQYF.

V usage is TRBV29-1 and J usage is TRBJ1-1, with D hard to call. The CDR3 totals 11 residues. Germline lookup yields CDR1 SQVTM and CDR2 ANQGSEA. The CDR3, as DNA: TGCACCCTCAGGAAGAACACTGAAGCTTTCTTT. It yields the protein CTLRKNTEAFF. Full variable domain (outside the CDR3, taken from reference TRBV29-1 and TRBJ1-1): SAVISQKPSRDICQRGTSLTIQCQVDSQVTMMFWYRQQPGQSLTLIATANQGSEATYESGFVIDKFPISRPNLTFSTLTVSNMSPEDSSIYLCTLRKNTEAFFGQGTRLTVV.

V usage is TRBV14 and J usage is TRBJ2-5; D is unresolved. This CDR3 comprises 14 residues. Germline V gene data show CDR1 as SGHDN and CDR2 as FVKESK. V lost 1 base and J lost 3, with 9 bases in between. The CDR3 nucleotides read TGTGCCAGCAGCCAAGTAGGGATAGAAGAGACCCAGTACTTC. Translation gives CASSQVGIEETQYF.

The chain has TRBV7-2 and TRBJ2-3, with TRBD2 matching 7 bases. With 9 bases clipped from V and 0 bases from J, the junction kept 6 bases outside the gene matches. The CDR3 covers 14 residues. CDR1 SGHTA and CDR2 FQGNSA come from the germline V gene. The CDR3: CASRAGPSTDTQYF. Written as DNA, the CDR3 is TGTGCCAGTCGAGCGGGGCCCAGCACAGATACGCAGTATTTT.

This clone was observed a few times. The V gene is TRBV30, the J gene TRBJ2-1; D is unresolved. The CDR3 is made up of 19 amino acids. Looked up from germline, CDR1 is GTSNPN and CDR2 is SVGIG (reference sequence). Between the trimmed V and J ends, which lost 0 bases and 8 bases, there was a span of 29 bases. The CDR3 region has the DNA TGTGCCTGGAGTGTACCATCCAGCGTTCTCCTTATGGTTAAAGATGAGCAGTTCTTC. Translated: CAWSVPSSVLLMVKDEQFF.

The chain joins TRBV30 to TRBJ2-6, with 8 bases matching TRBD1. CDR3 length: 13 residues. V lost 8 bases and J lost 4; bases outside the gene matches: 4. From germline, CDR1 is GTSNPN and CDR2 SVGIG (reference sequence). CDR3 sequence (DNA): TGTGCCCGGGACAGGCAGGGGGCCAACGTCCTGACTTTC. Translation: CARDRQGANVLTF.